This entry lists 15 T cell receptor beta chains sequenced from one sample in a study of blood T cell repertoires in COVID-19 (dated by TCRdb to about 2020). Library preparation was by the immunoSEQ multiplex PCR assay. This immuneACCESS table, as held by TCRdb, lists in-frame sequences with V and J called but not all clones. Of the missing ones, under half trace to an unresolved V gene in checked studies; the others have no known cause. The sample includes roughly 180,000 clones, with approximately 86% observed a single time. The ten largest clones take up more than 9% of the sample. Sequenced: peripheral blood. Receptors originate from an elderly woman with active or convalescent COVID-19.

DNA for the CDR3: TGCGCCAGCAGGACTACTGACTCCTACGAGCAGTACTTC. This encodes CASRTTDSYEQYF. The chain recombines TRBV5-1 with TRBJ2-7, with a weak D call TRBD2 (5 bases). There are 13 residues in the CDR3. Germline loops: CDR1 SGHRS, CDR2 YFSETQ. V lost 5 bases and J 0 bases, leaving 9 bases between the germline ends.

The V call is TRBV6-1, the J call TRBJ2-1; 10 bases match TRBD2. V was pared by 2 bases and J by 8 bases, with 12 bases of the junction left unmatched. Germline V gene data show CDR1 as MNHNS and CDR2 as SASEGT. The CDR3 length is 17 residues. The CDR3 nucleotides read TGTGCCAGCAGTGAACCTCAAGGAGCGGGAGGGCCGGATGAGCAGTTCTTC. It is translated as CASSEPQGAGGPDEQFF.

The J gene is TRBJ1-4, the V gene TRBV5-1, with D tentatively TRBD1 (6 bases). The V end was cut by 1 base, the J end by 6 bases, with 13 bases between. The germline gives CDR1 SGHRS, CDR2 YFSETQ. This CDR3 region has 15 residues. CDR3 protein: CASSLSWAGDEKLFF. The CDR3 DNA sequence: TGCGCCAGCAGCTTGTCATGGGCAGGGGATGAAAAACTGTTTTTT.

This chain links TRBV9 with TRBJ2-1; 9 nucleotides line up with TRBD2. The germline V gene encodes CDR1 SGDLS and CDR2 YYNGEE. V dropped 3 bases and J dropped 3; count of bases not matched to a gene: 13. This CDR3 spans 18 amino acids. CDR3 DNA sequence: TGTGCCAGCAGCGGATTCCGGGCCAGCGGGAGGAACTACAATGAGCAGTTCTTC. This codes for CASSGFRASGRNYNEQFF.

This clone was counted between two and nine times. The chain uses TRBV28 and TRBJ2-1; D possibly corresponds to TRBD2 (6 bases). CDR1 is MDHEN and CDR2 is SYDVKM in the germline V gene. V was cut by 6 bases and J by 4 bases, with 19 bases left in between. This CDR3 is 16 amino acids long. The CDR3 DNA sequence: TGTGCCAGCAGGGGCTTTAAGGGTAGCGGATACAATGAGCAGTTCTTC. Its protein is CASRGFKGSGYNEQFF.

The rearrangement uses TRBV5-1 and TRBJ2-7, with 9 positions matching TRBD2. The germline CDR1 and CDR2 sequences are SGHRS and YFSETQ. V was pared by 5 bases and J by 0 bases, with 9 bases of the junction left unmatched. The CDR3 loop spans 16 amino acids. CDR3 sequence: CASSRGTSRTSYEQYF. The CDR3, as DNA: TGCGCCAGCAGTAGGGGGACTAGCAGGACCTCCTACGAGCAGTACTTC.

The chain has TRBV11-2 and TRBJ2-2; D is undetermined. Trimming shortened V by 5 bases and J by 2 bases, and 6 bases separated the two germline ends. Germline CDR1 reads SGHAT; CDR2 reads FQNNGV. The length of the CDR3 is 13 residues. The CDR3 loop reads CASSLINTGELFF. Here the CDR3 DNA reads TGTGCCAGCAGCCTAATAAACACCGGGGAGCTGTTTTTT.

The chain joins TRBV19 to TRBJ1-1, with TRBD1 matching 7 bases. CDR3 length: 13 residues. J lost 4 bases, V lost 4 bases, and 3 bases had no gene match. CDR1 and CDR2 (germline): LNHDA, SQIVND (reference sequence). As DNA, the CDR3 is TGTGCCAGTAGTAAAGGGACAGCCACTGAAGCTTTCTTT. Translating gives CASSKGTATEAFF.

The rearrangement links TRBV6-1 to TRBJ1-2; a possible D gene is TRBD1 (5 bases). Deletions cut 2 bases from V and 0 bases from J, with 10 bases between. Germline lookup yields CDR1 MNHNS and CDR2 SASEGT. This CDR3 has 15 amino acids. CDR3 coding DNA: TGTGCCAGCAGTGAACAGGGCAGGCCTAACTATGGCTACACCTTC. Protein sequence: CASSEQGRPNYGYTF.

Comments on this clone: Other DNA sequences in the same sample also yield this CDR3. This rearrangement joins TRBV18 to TRBJ2-7; 7 nucleotides match TRBD1. There are 13 residues in the CDR3. The V and J ends lost 2 bases and 2 bases, in that order; junction bases with no gene match: 0. Germline V lookup: CDR1 KGHSH, CDR2 LQKENI. The CDR3 nucleotides are TGTGCCAGCTCACCAGACAGGGCCTACGAGCAGTACTTC. Translated, it gives CASSPDRAYEQYF.

The V call is TRBV5-6, the J call TRBJ2-1; D call uncertain. Germline V gives CDR1 SGHDT, CDR2 YYEEEE. This CDR3 has 16 residues. V dropped 0 bases and J dropped 4 bases, with 14 bases sitting between them. CDR3 bases: TGTGCCAGCAGCTTGGTGGGTTTGAGAGGTTACAATGAGCAGTTCTTC. Translating it yields CASSLVGLRGYNEQFF.

This clone was seen once. This sequence joins TRBV5-1 and TRBJ1-2; D unresolved. The CDR3 is made up of 13 amino acids. Germline V gene lookup returns CDR1 SGHRS and CDR2 YFSETQ. V dropped 0 bases and J dropped 2 bases, with 5 bases sitting between them. CDR3 sequence: CASSLGGNYGYTF. The CDR3 DNA sequence: TGCGCCAGCAGCTTGGGAGGGAACTATGGCTACACCTTC.

The V gene is TRBV3-1 (or the pseudogene TRBV3-2), the J gene TRBJ1-2; perhaps TRBD1 as D (5 bases). V was shortened by 3 bases and J by 4 bases, with 6 bases between the two germline ends. Germline assignment: CDR1 LGHDT and CDR2 YNNKEL (reference sequence). The CDR3 runs 12 residues. The CDR3 DNA reads TGTGCCAGCAGCCAGCAGGGCTATGGCTACACCTTC. It encodes CASSQQGYGYTF.

The sample holds one count of this clone. V is TRBV4-1 and J is TRBJ1-5, with D hard to call. Germline V gene data show CDR1 as MGHRA and CDR2 as YSYEKL. This CDR3 is 14 amino acids long. The V end lost 0 bases, the J end lost 1 base, and 4 bases lay between the germline ends. The CDR3 region is CASSQDRSNQPQHF. In nucleotides, the CDR3 is TGCGCCAGCAGCCAAGATCGGAGCAATCAGCCCCAGCATTTT.

V gene TRBV2 combines with J gene TRBJ1-4, with D possibly being TRBD1 (5 bases). V was clipped by 8 bases and J by 5 bases, with 12 bases between them. The CDR3 has 13 amino acids. Germline assignment: CDR1 SNHLY and CDR2 FYNNEI. CDR3 in amino acids: CASQGIQNEKLFF. CDR3 nucleotides: TGTGCCAGCCAGGGAATTCAGAATGAAAAACTGTTTTTT.